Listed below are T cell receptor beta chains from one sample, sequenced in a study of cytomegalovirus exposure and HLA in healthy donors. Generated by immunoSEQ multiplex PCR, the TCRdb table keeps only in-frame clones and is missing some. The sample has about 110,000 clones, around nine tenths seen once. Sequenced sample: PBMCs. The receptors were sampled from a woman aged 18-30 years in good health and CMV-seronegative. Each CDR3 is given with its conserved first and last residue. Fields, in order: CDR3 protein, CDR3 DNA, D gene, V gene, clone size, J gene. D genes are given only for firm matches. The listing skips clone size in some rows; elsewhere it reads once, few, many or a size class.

CDR3aa: CASSPEQGRKMNTEAFF; CDR3nt: TGTGCCAGCAGCCCAGAACAGGGGAGGAAGATGAACACTGAAGCTTTCTTT; d_gene: TRBD1; v_gene: TRBV28; abundance: -; j_gene: TRBJ1-1
CDR3aa: CASHPGQQNQPQHF; CDR3nt: TGTGCCAGTCATCCGGGACAGCAGAATCAGCCCCAGCATTTT; d_gene: TRBD1; v_gene: TRBV19; abundance: -; j_gene: TRBJ1-5
CDR3aa: CASSIGGSGNTIYF; CDR3nt: TGTGCCAGTAGTATTGGAGGCTCCGGAAACACCATATATTTT; d_gene: -; v_gene: TRBV19; abundance: -; j_gene: TRBJ1-3
CDR3aa: CASRGTGARSGYTF; CDR3nt: TGTGCCAGCAGAGGGACAGGGGCCCGTTCTGGCTACACCTTC; d_gene: TRBD1; v_gene: TRBV28; abundance: -; j_gene: TRBJ1-2
CDR3aa: CASSYQAGGPRNIQYF; CDR3nt: TGTGCCAGCAGCTACCAAGCGGGAGGGCCTCGAAACATTCAGTACTTC; d_gene: TRBD2; v_gene: TRBV7-2; abundance: -; j_gene: TRBJ2-4
CDR3aa: CASSQDLGGSYNSPLHF; CDR3nt: TGTGCCAGCAGCCAAGATCTGGGGGGCTCCTATAATTCACCCCTCCACTTT; d_gene: -; v_gene: TRBV4-2; abundance: -; j_gene: TRBJ1-6
CDR3aa: CASRFSGSTGELFF; CDR3nt: TGTGCCAGCAGGTTTAGCGGGAGCACCGGGGAGCTGTTTTTT; d_gene: TRBD2; v_gene: TRBV6-6; abundance: -; j_gene: TRBJ2-2
CDR3aa: CASSLMGAGNQPQHF; CDR3nt: TGTGCCAGCAGCTTAATGGGGGCGGGCAATCAGCCCCAGCATTTT; d_gene: -; v_gene: TRBV7-2; abundance: -; j_gene: TRBJ1-5
CDR3aa: CASSLAPGLAGNNEQFF; CDR3nt: TGCGCCAGCAGCTTGGCACCGGGACTAGCGGGGAACAATGAGCAGTTCTTC; d_gene: TRBD2; v_gene: TRBV5-1; abundance: -; j_gene: TRBJ2-1
CDR3aa: CASRGVQGDTGELFF; CDR3nt: TGTGCCAGCAGAGGGGTACAGGGGGATACCGGGGAGCTGTTTTTT; d_gene: TRBD1; v_gene: TRBV6-5; abundance: -; j_gene: TRBJ2-2
CDR3aa: CASSLEGGTPRNEQFF; CDR3nt: TGTGCCAGCAGCTTAGAAGGCGGGACCCCTCGGAATGAGCAGTTCTTC; d_gene: -; v_gene: TRBV7-9; abundance: -; j_gene: TRBJ2-1
CDR3aa: CASSGQLNTEAFF; CDR3nt: TGTGCCAGCAGCGGACAATTGAACACTGAAGCTTTCTTT; d_gene: -; v_gene: TRBV2; abundance: -; j_gene: TRBJ1-1
CDR3aa: CASSSSPGQGAEAFF; CDR3nt: TGTGCCAGCAGCTCGAGTCCGGGACAGGGGGCTGAAGCTTTCTTT; d_gene: TRBD1; v_gene: TRBV5-4; abundance: once; j_gene: TRBJ1-1
CDR3aa: CASSRDRVSSYEQYF; CDR3nt: TGTGCCAGCAGCCGGGACAGGGTGAGCTCCTACGAGCAGTACTTC; d_gene: TRBD1; v_gene: TRBV14; abundance: -; j_gene: TRBJ2-7
CDR3aa: CASSLITGQGVYEQYF; CDR3nt: TGTGCCAGCTCACTGATTACCGGACAGGGAGTATACGAGCAGTACTTC; d_gene: TRBD1; v_gene: TRBV18; abundance: -; j_gene: TRBJ2-7
CDR3aa: CASSPLAGGDEQFF; CDR3nt: TGTGCCAGCAGCCCACTAGCGGGGGGCGATGAGCAGTTCTTC; d_gene: TRBD2; v_gene: TRBV7-3; abundance: few; j_gene: TRBJ2-1
CDR3aa: CASSFLAGEGTDTQYF; CDR3nt: TGTGCCAGCAGCTTCCTAGCGGGAGAAGGGACAGATACGCAGTATTTT; d_gene: TRBD2; v_gene: TRBV5-4; abundance: few; j_gene: TRBJ2-3
CDR3aa: CASSASTGVGANVLTF; CDR3nt: TGTGCCAGCAGTGCCTCGACAGGGGTGGGGGCCAACGTCCTGACTTTC; d_gene: TRBD1; v_gene: TRBV6-1; abundance: -; j_gene: TRBJ2-6
CDR3aa: CASSPPGQGSYNEFF; CDR3nt: TGTGCCAGCAGTCCACCGGGACAGGGTTCCTACAATGAGTTCTTC; d_gene: TRBD1; v_gene: TRBV28; abundance: -; j_gene: TRBJ2-1
CDR3aa: CASSLAGRSVTQYF; CDR3nt: TGTGCCAGCAGCCTAGCGGGCCGTAGTGTGACCCAGTACTTC; d_gene: TRBD2; v_gene: TRBV27; abundance: -; j_gene: TRBJ2-5
CDR3aa: CASNSGGGYTF; CDR3nt: TGTGCCAGCAATTCAGGGGGCGGCTACACCTTC; d_gene: TRBD1; v_gene: TRBV6-5; abundance: -; j_gene: TRBJ1-2
CDR3aa: CASTTRDRADTQYF; CDR3nt: TGTGCCAGCACTACCCGGGACAGGGCTGATACGCAGTATTTT; d_gene: TRBD1; v_gene: TRBV28; abundance: -; j_gene: TRBJ2-3
CDR3aa: CASSPTGGKYNEQFF; CDR3nt: TGTGCCAGCAGCCCAACAGGGGGCAAGTACAATGAGCAGTTCTTC; d_gene: TRBD1; v_gene: TRBV7-3; abundance: -; j_gene: TRBJ2-1
CDR3aa: CASSYSGTSSTDTQYF; CDR3nt: TGTGCCAGCAGTTATTCCGGGACTAGCTCCACAGATACGCAGTATTTT; d_gene: TRBD2; v_gene: TRBV6-5; abundance: -; j_gene: TRBJ2-3
CDR3aa: CASSLTGSTDTQYF; CDR3nt: TGTGCCAGCAGCTTGACAGGGAGCACAGATACGCAGTATTTT; d_gene: TRBD1; v_gene: TRBV11-2; abundance: once; j_gene: TRBJ2-3
CDR3aa: CASSRAAYPQHF; CDR3nt: TGTGCCAGCAGCCGTGCTGCGTACCCCCAGCATTTT; d_gene: -; v_gene: TRBV28; abundance: few; j_gene: TRBJ1-5
CDR3aa: CASVMDRGKYTF; CDR3nt: TGTGCTAGTGTTATGGACAGGGGCAAGTACACCTTC; d_gene: TRBD1; v_gene: TRBV12-5; abundance: -; j_gene: TRBJ1-2
CDR3aa: CASTPDIVYTDTQYF; CDR3nt: TGTGCCAGCACCCCTGACATAGTTTACACAGATACGCAGTATTTT; d_gene: -; v_gene: TRBV9; abundance: -; j_gene: TRBJ2-3
CDR3aa: CASREFSNTGELFF; CDR3nt: TGTGCCAGCCGGGAGTTCTCGAACACCGGGGAGCTGTTTTTT; d_gene: -; v_gene: TRBV6-5; abundance: -; j_gene: TRBJ2-2
CDR3aa: CASSQDGRGKETQYF; CDR3nt: TGCGCCAGCAGCCAAGATGGGAGGGGGAAGGAGACCCAGTACTTC; d_gene: -; v_gene: TRBV4-3; abundance: -; j_gene: TRBJ2-5
CDR3aa: CASSGFGEVQYYGYTF; CDR3nt: TGTGCCAGCAGCGGGTTCGGTGAGGTTCAATACTATGGCTACACCTTC; d_gene: -; v_gene: TRBV7-9; abundance: -; j_gene: TRBJ1-2
CDR3aa: CASSDLSSTNSPLHF; CDR3nt: TGTGCCAGCAGTGATTTAAGCTCCACTAATTCACCCCTCCACTTT; d_gene: -; v_gene: TRBV2; abundance: -; j_gene: TRBJ1-6
CDR3aa: CASSLDYRGFRIGNEQFF; CDR3nt: TGTGCCAGCAGCTTGGATTATAGAGGGTTTCGGATCGGCAATGAGCAGTTCTTC; d_gene: -; v_gene: TRBV11-2; abundance: -; j_gene: TRBJ2-1
CDR3aa: CASSLTSGGLEQYF; CDR3nt: TGTGCCAGCAGCTTAACTAGCGGGGGGCTTGAGCAGTACTTC; d_gene: TRBD2; v_gene: TRBV7-3; abundance: -; j_gene: TRBJ2-7
CDR3aa: CAISVGEATNYGYTF; CDR3nt: TGTGCCATCAGTGTCGGGGAGGCCACTAACTATGGCTACACCTTC; d_gene: -; v_gene: TRBV10-3; abundance: -; j_gene: TRBJ1-2
CDR3aa: CASSLVRRATEAFF; CDR3nt: TGCGCCAGCAGCTTGGTCAGGAGGGCCACTGAAGCTTTCTTT; d_gene: -; v_gene: TRBV5-1; abundance: few; j_gene: TRBJ1-1
CDR3aa: CASSLLGGTQYF; CDR3nt: TGTGCCAGCAGCCTACTAGGGGGTACGCAGTATTTT; d_gene: -; v_gene: TRBV25-1; abundance: -; j_gene: TRBJ2-3
CDR3aa: CASRKPGQTTDTQYF; CDR3nt: TGTGCCAGCAGGAAACCGGGACAGACCACAGATACGCAGTATTTT; d_gene: TRBD1; v_gene: TRBV27; abundance: -; j_gene: TRBJ2-3
CDR3aa: CASSLSPGGNTIYF; CDR3nt: TGTGCCAGCAGCTTAAGTCCGGGAGGAAACACCATATATTTT; d_gene: -; v_gene: TRBV7-2; abundance: once; j_gene: TRBJ1-3
CDR3aa: CAWSGRQSSYNEQFF; CDR3nt: TGTGCCTGGAGTGGTAGACAGAGCTCCTACAATGAGCAGTTCTTC; d_gene: -; v_gene: TRBV30; abundance: -; j_gene: TRBJ2-1
CDR3aa: CASRQTGGSYNEQFF; CDR3nt: TGTGCCAGCAGGCAGACAGGGGGCTCCTACAATGAGCAGTTCTTC; d_gene: TRBD1; v_gene: TRBV11-2; abundance: -; j_gene: TRBJ2-1
CDR3aa: CAWSVSTHGSYEQYF; CDR3nt: TGTGCCTGGAGTGTCTCTACCCACGGCTCCTACGAGCAGTACTTC; d_gene: -; v_gene: TRBV30; abundance: -; j_gene: TRBJ2-7
CDR3aa: CASSPTLGTGASTEAFF; CDR3nt: TGTGCCAGCTCACCGACATTAGGGACAGGGGCTAGCACTGAAGCTTTCTTT; d_gene: TRBD1; v_gene: TRBV18; abundance: -; j_gene: TRBJ1-1
CDR3aa: CASSNSRTGVTGELFF; CDR3nt: TGCGCCAGCAGCAACTCTCGGACAGGGGTCACCGGGGAGCTGTTTTTT; d_gene: TRBD1; v_gene: TRBV5-1; abundance: -; j_gene: TRBJ2-2
CDR3aa: CASSQRTTGTYEQYF; CDR3nt: TGCGCCAGCAGCCAAAGGACTACCGGAACCTACGAGCAGTACTTC; d_gene: -; v_gene: TRBV4-3; abundance: -; j_gene: TRBJ2-7
CDR3aa: CASSQGATGRNIQYF; CDR3nt: TGCGCCAGCAGCCAAGGGGCGACAGGGAGGAACATTCAGTACTTC; d_gene: -; v_gene: TRBV4-3; abundance: once; j_gene: TRBJ2-4
CDR3aa: CAWSVNYQQYF; CDR3nt: TGTGCCTGGAGCGTAAACTACCAGCAGTACTTC; d_gene: -; v_gene: TRBV30; abundance: -; j_gene: TRBJ2-7